A single sample gave rise to the 30 T cell receptor beta chains below, sequenced in a study of Ad26.COV2.S vaccination and SARS-CoV-2 variants. Stated treatment: around 19 received Ad26.COV2.S at low or high dose, single or two shots; five or six received placebo; per-sample allocation not given. Each sample was drawn 63 days after the first injection (of vaccine or placebo). Only in-frame clones appear in the TCRdb table, and some are missing; sequencing was by immunoSEQ multiplex PCR. The sample carries some 300,000 clones, roughly 84% recorded once. The sample consisted of peripheral blood, taken in a trial of Ad26.COV2.S vaccine versus placebo. Receptor source: a person between 18 and 60 years old who received the Ad26.COV2.S COVID-19 vaccine or a placebo.

The J gene is TRBJ2-1, the V gene TRBV19; 10 bases are shared with TRBD2. This CDR3 is built from 17 residues. The junction had 14 bases not matched to a gene; V was cut back by 5 bases and J by 7 bases. The germline CDR1 and CDR2 sequences are LNHDA and SQIVND (reference sequence). Here the CDR3 DNA reads TGTGCCAGTAGTGCCCACCAGGGAGCGGGGGGGCGGAATGAGCAGTTCTTC. Translation: CASSAHQGAGGRNEQFF.

The rearrangement uses TRBV9 and TRBJ2-1; TRBD2 agrees at 14 bases. Per the germline V gene, CDR1 is SGDLS and CDR2 is YYNGEE. The CDR3 sequence is 16 residues long. With V trimmed by 3 bases and J by 12 bases, 11 bases remained unmatched. The DNA of the CDR3 is TGTGCCAGCAGCGCTCGGACTAGCGGGGGGTTATCTAGGCAGTTCTTC. The encoded protein is CASSARTSGGLSRQFF.

The genes are TRBV2 and TRBJ1-1; D not certain. The germline V gene has CDR1 SNHLY and CDR2 FYNNEI. The CDR3 has 15 amino acids. Trimming removed 5 bases at V and 0 bases at J, with 13 bases between. CDR3 sequence reads: CASSFRLGMNTEAFF. The CDR3 DNA sequence: TGTGCCAGCAGTTTCCGACTGGGAATGAACACTGAAGCTTTCTTT. Drawing the rest from reference TRBV2 and TRBJ1-1, the complete variable domain is EPEVTQTPSHQVTQMGQEVILRCVPISNHLYFYWYRQILGQKVEFLVSFYNNEISEKSEIFDDQFSVERPDGSNFTLKIRSTKLEDSAMYFCASSFRLGMNTEAFFGQGTRLTVV.

This chain links TRBV21-1 with TRBJ2-5; TRBD2, as called in the table, went unchecked against the DNA. TRBV21-1 is a pseudogene. The CDR3 runs 15 residues. The CDR3 sequence: CARNERGPRRETQYF. CDR3 sequence (DNA): TGTGCCAGAAATGAGCGGGGGCCCCGTCGTGAGACCCAGTACTTC.

The rearrangement uses TRBV5-1 and TRBJ2-5; possibly TRBD2 for D (5 bases). With 2 bases removed from V and 4 bases from J, the gap between germline ends came to 9 bases. This CDR3 comprises 13 residues. The V gene's germline CDR1 is SGHRS and CDR2 YFSETQ. CDR3 bases: TGCGCCAGCAGCTTCCTAGCCTCAGAGACCCAGTACTTC. This encodes CASSFLASETQYF.

The chain uses TRBV9 and TRBJ2-1; D is uncertain. With 4 bases removed from V and 6 bases from J, the gap between germline ends came to 14 bases. This CDR3 is built from 14 residues. Per germline, CDR1 SGDLS and CDR2 YYNGEE. This chain's CDR3 is CASSSRTLGNEQFF. The CDR3 DNA reads as TGTGCCAGCAGCTCCCGGACCCTTGGCAATGAGCAGTTCTTC.

This clone was seen once. The chain couples TRBV30 to TRBJ1-6; D remains ambiguous. The germline V and J ends were trimmed by 4 bases and 7 bases, with 8 bases remaining between them. CDR1 GTSNPN and CDR2 SVGIG come from the germline V gene (reference sequence). This CDR3 has 12 residues. This chain's CDR3 is CAWNQKNSPLHF. CDR3 DNA sequence: TGTGCCTGGAACCAAAAGAATTCACCCCTCCACTTT.

This sequence joins TRBV5-1 and TRBJ1-2; D call uncertain. Trimming pared 4 bases from V and 4 bases from J, leaving 14 bases between. Germline values: CDR1 SGHRS, CDR2 YFSETQ. The CDR3 contains 14 residues. CDR3 loop: CASSPHSATYGYTF. The CDR3 nucleotides read TGCGCCAGCAGCCCGCATTCCGCTACCTATGGCTACACCTTC.

The chain uses TRBV11-2 and TRBJ2-7; 8 bases line up with TRBD2. CDR1 SGHAT and CDR2 FQNNGV come from the germline V gene. The length of the CDR3 is 15 residues. V shed 7 bases and J 2 bases; nucleotides not matched to a gene: 10. CDR3 in DNA: TGTGCCAGCACCCACCCAGCGGGGGCCACCTACGAGCAGTACTTC. Its protein product is CASTHPAGATYEQYF.

The V gene is TRBV9, the J gene TRBJ2-7; 7 bases fit TRBD2. Germline assignment: CDR1 SGDLS and CDR2 YYNGEE. The CDR3 spans 15 residues. J gave up 4 bases and V 0 bases, and 7 bases lay outside the gene matches. The CDR3 protein is CASSVENGLVYEQYF. CDR3 nucleotides: TGTGCCAGCAGCGTAGAGAACGGACTAGTATACGAGCAGTACTTC.

This clone was seen more than once but under ten times. The chain joins TRBV27 to TRBJ2-7, with D tentatively TRBD2 (6 bases). V dropped 7 bases and J dropped 4 bases, with 20 bases sitting between them. The CDR3 contains 15 residues. CDR1 MNHEY and CDR2 SMNVEV come from the germline V gene (reference sequence). This CDR3 is CASTDGGDLAYEQYF. The CDR3 DNA reads as TGTGCCAGCACAGATGGAGGGGACTTGGCTTACGAGCAGTACTTC.

V and J are TRBV7-2 and TRBJ1-2; no definite D call. The CDR3 consists of 13 residues. The germline V gene has CDR1 SGHTA and CDR2 FQGNSA. The V gene lost 6 bases and the J gene lost 4 bases, with 12 bases spanning the gap. CDR3 DNA sequence: TGTGCCAGCAGTTCGGGTGAGGGCTATGGCTACACCTTC. Translating it yields CASSSGEGYGYTF.

The rearrangement links TRBV27 to TRBJ2-6; no definite D call. The V end was cut by 6 bases, the J end by 1 base, with 16 bases between. This CDR3 is 17 amino acids long. The germline V gene has CDR1 MNHEY and CDR2 SMNVEV (reference sequence). The CDR3 nucleotides read TGTGCCAGCAGCTCGGGTGGAGCCGTTTCTGGGGCCAACGTCCTGACTTTC. Its protein is CASSSGGAVSGANVLTF.

The V gene is TRBV30, the J gene TRBJ1-6; D remains unclear. The CDR3 is 14 amino acids. The germline V and J ends were trimmed by 5 bases and 6 bases, with 14 bases remaining between them. Germline lookup yields CDR1 GTSNPN and CDR2 SVGIG (reference sequence). The CDR3 bases are TGTGCCTGGGGTCGGGATCCTACTAATTCACCCCTCCACTTT. It specifies CAWGRDPTNSPLHF.

A remark on this clone: The junction departs from the called germline gene at one end, perhaps through a read error. This chain uses TRBV18 with TRBJ1-2, with 7 positions matching TRBD1. The CDR3 totals 16 residues. Germline-derived CDR1 and CDR2 are KGHSH and LQKENI. The chain's CDR3 is CASSPPGTGQNYDYTF. The CDR3 nucleotides are TGTGCCAGCTCACCACCCGGGACGGGACAGAACTATGACTACACCTTC.

This clone was seen a handful of times. The chain combines TRBV11-3 with TRBJ1-3; TRBD1 matches at 9 bases. This CDR3 has 15 amino acids. CDR1 SGHNT and CDR2 YENEEA come from the germline V gene. The trim removed 6 bases at V and 1 base at J, leaving 4 bases unmatched. The CDR3 region is CASSRTGASGNTIYF. The CDR3 bases are TGTGCCAGCAGTCGGACAGGGGCTTCTGGAAACACCATATATTTT.

The chain links TRBV7-9 to TRBJ1-2; 12 nucleotides agree with TRBD1. CDR3 length: 16 amino acids. J gave up 4 bases and V 10 bases, and 13 bases lay outside the gene matches. Germline V gene data show CDR1 as SEHNR and CDR2 as FQNEAQ (reference sequence). The chain's CDR3 is CATPGTGGAPSYGYTF. As DNA, the CDR3 is TGTGCCACTCCCGGGACAGGGGGCGCCCCGAGCTATGGCTACACCTTC.

In nucleotides, the CDR3 is TGTGCCATCAGTGAGCCTGACAGGGACTACACCTTC. As protein: CAISEPDRDYTF. J is TRBJ1-2 and V is TRBV10-3; 7 bases match TRBD1. The CDR3 loop spans 12 amino acids. J was trimmed by 10 bases and V by 2 bases; bases with no gene match: 4. CDR1 and CDR2 from the germline V gene are ENHRY and SYGVKD.

This chain connects TRBV21-1 to TRBJ1-5; the listed D gene, TRBD1, was not tested against the DNA. TRBV21-1 is recorded as a pseudogene. CDR3 length equals 19 residues. Here the CDR3 DNA reads TGTGCCAGCAGCAAAACCAACTTATACAGGGTCGCGGACAATCAGCCCCAGCATTTT. As protein: CASSKTNLYRVADNQPQHF.

The genes are TRBV2 and TRBJ2-5; D is ambiguous. CDR3 length: 12 residues. Germline values: CDR1 SNHLY, CDR2 FYNNEI. V lost 7 bases, J lost 5 bases, and 11 bases lay in between. The CDR3 DNA follows: TGTGCCAGCACCCCCTCCCCGGAGACCCAGTACTTC. Translating gives CASTPSPETQYF.

The chain has TRBV3-1 (or the pseudogene TRBV3-2) and TRBJ1-1; 7 bases agree with TRBD1. The CDR3 is made up of 15 amino acids. Trimming removed 3 bases from V and 5 bases from J; junction bases left unmatched: 9. Germline CDR1 and CDR2: LGHDT and YNNKEL (reference sequence). The CDR3 protein is CASSQHDRVGTEAFF. Here the CDR3 DNA reads TGTGCCAGCAGCCAGCACGACAGGGTAGGGACTGAAGCTTTCTTT.

The rearrangement joins TRBV7-2 to TRBJ2-7, with 7 bases that match TRBD2. This CDR3 is 14 amino acids long. CDR1 and CDR2 (germline): SGHTA, FQGNSA. The junction had 3 bases not matched to a gene; V was cut back by 2 bases and J by 2 bases. In nucleotides, the CDR3 is TGTGCCAGCAGCTTATCAGCGGGGCCCTACGAGCAGTACTTC. It is translated as CASSLSAGPYEQYF.

V gene TRBV4-3 combines with J gene TRBJ2-5; 8 bases line up with TRBD2. The J segment lost 0 bases and the V segment lost 4 bases, leaving 4 bases of the junction unmatched. The CDR3 contains 15 residues. The germline gives CDR1 LGHNA, CDR2 YSLEER. CDR3 protein: CASSRNGGDQETQYF. CDR3 DNA: TGCGCCAGCAGCCGGAACGGGGGGGACCAAGAGACCCAGTACTTC.

The V and J genes are TRBV6-2 or TRBV6-3 and TRBJ2-3, with 11 bases matching TRBD2. CDR1 MNHEY and CDR2 SVGEGT come from the germline V gene. With 2 bases clipped from V and 2 bases from J, the junction kept 6 bases outside the gene matches. The CDR3 is 17 residues long. CDR3 in amino acids: CASSYRSLAGVTDTQYF. The CDR3, as DNA: TGTGCCAGCAGTTACCGGTCACTAGCGGGGGTCACAGATACGCAGTATTTT.

The chain joins TRBV4-1 to TRBJ1-1, with TRBD1 matching over 11 bases. The V gene's germline CDR1 is MGHRA and CDR2 YSYEKL. The CDR3 extends over 17 amino acids. The junction had 8 bases not matched to a gene; V was cut back by 4 bases and J by 1 base. CDR3 in amino acids: CASSLGTGGMRNTEAFF. The CDR3 DNA is TGCGCCAGCAGCCTCGGGACAGGGGGAATGAGGAACACTGAAGCTTTCTTT.

The chain carries TRBV9 and TRBJ2-5; D remains ambiguous. The germline V gene has CDR1 SGDLS and CDR2 YYNGEE. Trimming took 2 bases from V and 0 from J, leaving 2 bases between them. This CDR3 has 12 residues. The chain's CDR3 is CASSVNQETQYF. The CDR3 DNA reads as TGTGCCAGCAGCGTGAACCAAGAGACCCAGTACTTC.

This sequence joins TRBV5-1 and TRBJ2-2, with D unclear. V was pared by 3 bases and J by 2 bases, with 20 bases between. This CDR3 spans 18 amino acids. Germline V CDR1 and CDR2: SGHRS, YFSETQ. The CDR3 region has the DNA TGCGCCAGCAGCTCTGCCCCCCGTGTGAATCGTAACACCGGGGAGCTGTTTTTT. This translates into CASSSAPRVNRNTGELFF.

The chain is built from TRBV2 and TRBJ2-3; tentatively, D is TRBD1 (6 bases). Deletions cut 5 bases from V and 3 bases from J, with 9 bases between. CDR3 length: 13 residues. Germline values: CDR1 SNHLY, CDR2 FYNNEI. CDR3 loop: CASSKTGTDTQYF. The CDR3 DNA follows: TGTGCCAGCAGTAAAACAGGGACAGATACGCAGTATTTT.

The chain combines TRBV3-1 (or the pseudogene TRBV3-2) with TRBJ1-1; 7 bases line up with TRBD1. Germline V gives CDR1 LGHDT, CDR2 YNNKEL (reference sequence). This CDR3 has 14 residues. V shed 3 bases and J 1 base; nucleotides not matched to a gene: 2. CDR3 loop: CASSQDRPNTEAFF. In DNA, the CDR3 is TGTGCCAGCAGCCAGGACAGGCCGAACACTGAAGCTTTCTTT.

The rearrangement joins TRBV5-4 to TRBJ2-7; D is uncertain. Trimming stripped 1 base from V and 0 bases from J, with 11 bases between. Germline CDR1 and CDR2: SGHNT and YYREEE (reference sequence). The CDR3 length is 15 residues. This CDR3 reads CASSLLTAHSYEQYF. CDR3 nucleotide sequence: TGTGCCAGCAGCTTGTTAACCGCCCACTCCTACGAGCAGTACTTC.